This T cell receptor (beta chain) was captured by sequencing in a study of beta chain features in type 1 diabetes. Study conclusions and caveats: Within the patient group, naive, central memory and Treg TCRB repertoires appeared more similar to each other than within healthy donors. Highly expressing activated T cells could be over-counted with a cDNA template.

The entirety of the isolated RNA underwent reverse transcription, so expressed TCRB transcripts were sequenced. Profiled with immunoSEQ multiplex PCR; TCRdb holds only in-frame clones, not every one. The data contain hundreds of thousands of clones, over 10% of them singletons. Regarding this clone: The target antigen is unknown.

Per germline, CDR1 MDHEN and CDR2 SYDVKM. V trimming: 4 bases; J trimming: 0 bases; junction bases outside the gene matches: 9. This CDR3 comprises 18 residues. This chain links TRBV28 with TRBJ2-3; 11 bases fit TRBD2. The material sequenced was naive CD4+ T cells from blood. The sequence was obtained from a man aged 18 to 30 in good health. The CDR3 nucleotides read TGTGCCAGCAGTTACGCTAGCGGGAGGTGGCGTAGCACAGATACGCAGTATTTT. Its protein is CASSYASGRWRSTDTQYF.